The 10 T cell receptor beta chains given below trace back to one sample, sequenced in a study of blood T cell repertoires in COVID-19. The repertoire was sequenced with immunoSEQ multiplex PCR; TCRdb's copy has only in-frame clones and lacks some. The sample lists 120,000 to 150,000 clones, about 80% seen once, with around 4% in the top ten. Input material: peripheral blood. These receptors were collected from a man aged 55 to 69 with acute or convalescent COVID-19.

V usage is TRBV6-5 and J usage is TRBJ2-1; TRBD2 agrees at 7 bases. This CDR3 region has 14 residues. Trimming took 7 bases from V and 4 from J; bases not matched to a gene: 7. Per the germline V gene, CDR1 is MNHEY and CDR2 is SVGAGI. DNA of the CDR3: TGTGCCAGCACCCAGAGCGGGGATTACAATGAGCAGTTCTTC. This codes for CASTQSGDYNEQFF.

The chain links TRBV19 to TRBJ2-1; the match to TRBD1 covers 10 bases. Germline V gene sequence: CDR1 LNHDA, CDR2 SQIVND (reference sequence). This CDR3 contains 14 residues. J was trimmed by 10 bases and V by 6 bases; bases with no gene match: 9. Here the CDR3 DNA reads TGTGCCAGTAGCTCTGGGACAGGGGAAGGGGAGCAGTTCTTC. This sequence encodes CASSSGTGEGEQFF.

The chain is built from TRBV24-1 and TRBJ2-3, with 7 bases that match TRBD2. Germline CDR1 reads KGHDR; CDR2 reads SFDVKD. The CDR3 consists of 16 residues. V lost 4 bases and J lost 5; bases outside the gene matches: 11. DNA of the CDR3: TGTGCCACCAGTGACCACGGCGGGAGATACGAAGATACGCAGTATTTT. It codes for CATSDHGGRYEDTQYF.

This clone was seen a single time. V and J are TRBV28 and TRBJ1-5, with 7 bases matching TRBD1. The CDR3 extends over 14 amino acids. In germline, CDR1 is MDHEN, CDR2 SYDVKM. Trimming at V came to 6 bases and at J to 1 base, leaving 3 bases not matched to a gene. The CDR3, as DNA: TGTGCCAGCAGGCAACAGGGGAGCAATCAGCCCCAGCATTTT. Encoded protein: CASRQQGSNQPQHF.

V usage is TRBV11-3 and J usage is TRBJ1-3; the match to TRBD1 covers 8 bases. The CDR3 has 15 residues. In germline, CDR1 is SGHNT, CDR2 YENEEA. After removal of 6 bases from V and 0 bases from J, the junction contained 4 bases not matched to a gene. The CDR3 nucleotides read TGTGCCAGCAGTACCGGGACAGGCTCTGGAAACACCATATATTTT. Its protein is CASSTGTGSGNTIYF.

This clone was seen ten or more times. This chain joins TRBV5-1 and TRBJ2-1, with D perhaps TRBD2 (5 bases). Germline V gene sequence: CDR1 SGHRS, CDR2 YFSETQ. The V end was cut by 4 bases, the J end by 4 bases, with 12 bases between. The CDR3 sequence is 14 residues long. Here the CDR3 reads CASSQPGLYNEQFF. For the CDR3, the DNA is TGCGCCAGCAGCCAGCCGGGATTATACAATGAGCAGTTCTTC.

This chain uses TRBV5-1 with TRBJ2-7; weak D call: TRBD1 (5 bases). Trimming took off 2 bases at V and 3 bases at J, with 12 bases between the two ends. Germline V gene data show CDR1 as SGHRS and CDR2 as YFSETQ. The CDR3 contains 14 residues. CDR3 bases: TGCGCCAGCAGCTTTGGGGCCGGCATCTACGAGCAGTACTTC. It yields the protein CASSFGAGIYEQYF.

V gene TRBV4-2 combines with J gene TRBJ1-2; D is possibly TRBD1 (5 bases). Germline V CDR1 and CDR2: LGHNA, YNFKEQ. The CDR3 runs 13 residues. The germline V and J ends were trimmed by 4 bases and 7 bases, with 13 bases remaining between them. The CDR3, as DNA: TGTGCCAGCAGCCCCGCGCGGGGCCTTGGCTACACCTTC. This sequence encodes CASSPARGLGYTF.

In nucleotides, the CDR3 is TGTGCCAGCAGCCCCGACAGATCAACCTACAATGAGCAGTTCTTC. This codes for CASSPDRSTYNEQFF. The rearrangement joins TRBV7-2 to TRBJ2-1; a possible D gene is TRBD1 (5 bases). V was trimmed by 5 bases and J by 2 bases, leaving 13 bases between them. The CDR3 loop spans 15 amino acids. In germline, CDR1 is SGHTA, CDR2 FQGNSA.

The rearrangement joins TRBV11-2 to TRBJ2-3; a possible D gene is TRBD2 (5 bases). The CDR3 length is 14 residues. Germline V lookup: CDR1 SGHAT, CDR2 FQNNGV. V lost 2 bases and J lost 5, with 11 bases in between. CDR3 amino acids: CASSLNGVGDTQYF. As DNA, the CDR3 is TGTGCCAGCAGCTTAAACGGGGTCGGAGATACGCAGTATTTT.